Listed below are T cell receptor beta chains from one sample, sequenced in a study of cytomegalovirus exposure and HLA in healthy donors. Using immunoSEQ multiplex PCR, the repertoire was profiled, and TCRdb retains in-frame clones only, with some absent. The table lists approximately 150,000 clones, 70% to 80% of them singletons. The sample comprised PBMCs. These receptor sequences come from a woman aged 45-60 years in good health and CMV-seronegative. Each CDR3 is given with its conserved first and last residue. A D gene is named only where the DNA matches it firmly. Rows give clone size only sometimes, using once, few, many, or a class for an expanded clone.

V gene: TRBV29-1; D gene: NA; clone size: NA; J gene: TRBJ2-2; CDR3 DNA: TGCAGCGTTGGTCCGGCCCGGGGCACCGGGGAGCTGTTTTTT; CDR3 protein: CSVGPARGTGELFF
V gene: TRBV28; D gene: TRBD2; clone size: few; J gene: TRBJ2-3; CDR3 DNA: TGTGCCAGCCCCCCTTCTCTAGCGGGAGGGCCCCCGAGGGGCACAGATACGCAGTATTTT; CDR3 protein: CASPPSLAGGPPRGTDTQYF
V gene: TRBV27; D gene: NA; clone size: few; J gene: TRBJ1-6; CDR3 DNA: TGTGCCAGCGGGCTTTCTCCACCCCTCCACTTT; CDR3 protein: CASGLSPPLHF
V gene: TRBV6-1; D gene: TRBD1; clone size: NA; J gene: TRBJ1-3; CDR3 DNA: TGTGCCAGCAGTGCCCTCCGGGACAGGGGGCGCGGGTCTGGAAACACCATATATTTT; CDR3 protein: CASSALRDRGRGSGNTIYF
V gene: TRBV6-6; D gene: NA; clone size: few; J gene: TRBJ2-3; CDR3 DNA: TGTGCCAGCAGCCACACAGATACGCAGTATTTT; CDR3 protein: CASSHTDTQYF
V gene: TRBV7-9; D gene: TRBD2; clone size: few; J gene: TRBJ2-5; CDR3 DNA: TGTGCCAGCAGCTTATCGTGGCGGGGGGGCCTTCAAGAGACCCAGTACTTC; CDR3 protein: CASSLSWRGGLQETQYF
V gene: TRBV5-4; D gene: TRBD1; clone size: NA; J gene: TRBJ2-7; CDR3 DNA: TGTGCCAGCAGCTTGGGGACAGGGCCGACCTCCTACGAGCAGTACTTC; CDR3 protein: CASSLGTGPTSYEQYF
V gene: TRBV10-3; D gene: NA; clone size: NA; J gene: TRBJ1-1; CDR3 DNA: TGTGCCATCAGTGAGTCGAGTCCAGGGTTGAACACTGAAGCTTTCTTT; CDR3 protein: CAISESSPGLNTEAFF
V gene: TRBV4-3; D gene: NA; clone size: few; J gene: TRBJ1-4; CDR3 DNA: TGCGCCAGCAGCCAGACCCCTCACAGGGAGGGAGAAAAACTGTTTTTT; CDR3 protein: CASSQTPHREGEKLFF
V gene: TRBV4-2; D gene: TRBD2; clone size: NA; J gene: TRBJ2-7; CDR3 DNA: TGTGCCAGCAGCCAAGGCACCGGGCTAGCGGGCTACTCCTACGAGCAGTACTTC; CDR3 protein: CASSQGTGLAGYSYEQYF
V gene: TRBV5-4; D gene: TRBD1; clone size: NA; J gene: TRBJ1-2; CDR3 DNA: TGTGCCAGCAGCTTGAAGGGACAGGGATACGGCTACACCTTC; CDR3 protein: CASSLKGQGYGYTF
V gene: TRBV5-1; D gene: TRBD2; clone size: NA; J gene: TRBJ2-5; CDR3 DNA: TGCGCCAGCAGCTTGGTCAGCGGGGGGGCGGAGACCCAGTACTTC; CDR3 protein: CASSLVSGGAETQYF
V gene: TRBV19; D gene: TRBD1; clone size: NA; J gene: TRBJ2-1; CDR3 DNA: TGTGCCAGTAGTATAGATCGGGACAGGGTCGGGTACAATGAGCAGTTCTTC; CDR3 protein: CASSIDRDRVGYNEQFF
V gene: TRBV30; D gene: TRBD2; clone size: once; J gene: TRBJ2-5; CDR3 DNA: TGTGCCTGGAGTCAGCGGGAGCGGGAGACCCAGTACTTC; CDR3 protein: CAWSQRERETQYF
V gene: TRBV5-6; D gene: TRBD2; clone size: NA; J gene: TRBJ2-2; CDR3 DNA: TGTGCCAGCAGCTTGGCTAGGAGTAGCGGGGTGAACACCGGGGAGCTGTTTTTT; CDR3 protein: CASSLARSSGVNTGELFF
V gene: TRBV6-6; D gene: NA; clone size: NA; J gene: TRBJ2-7; CDR3 DNA: TGTGCCAGCGCAGCGCCGACAGTCTACGAGCAGTACTTC; CDR3 protein: CASAAPTVYEQYF
V gene: TRBV27; D gene: NA; clone size: NA; J gene: TRBJ2-7; CDR3 DNA: TGTGCCAGCAGTACAAAGACAGCGCAAGGCTACGAGCAGTACTTC; CDR3 protein: CASSTKTAQGYEQYF
V gene: TRBV7-2; D gene: TRBD1; clone size: NA; J gene: TRBJ1-4; CDR3 DNA: TGTGCCAGCAGCTTTAGGGACAGACAAAAACTGTTTTTT; CDR3 protein: CASSFRDRQKLFF
V gene: TRBV11-3; D gene: TRBD1; clone size: NA; J gene: TRBJ2-2; CDR3 DNA: TGTGCCAGCAGCCCGGGACAGAGTTTAACCGGGGAGCTGTTTTTT; CDR3 protein: CASSPGQSLTGELFF
V gene: TRBV29-1; D gene: TRBD1; clone size: NA; J gene: TRBJ2-5; CDR3 DNA: TGCAGCGTTGGCTTGGGGACAGGGCAAGAGACCCAGTACTTC; CDR3 protein: CSVGLGTGQETQYF
V gene: TRBV6-5; D gene: NA; clone size: NA; J gene: TRBJ1-4; CDR3 DNA: TGTGCCAGCAGTTACGATCCCCTCCGGGGTGAAAAACTGTTTTTT; CDR3 protein: CASSYDPLRGEKLFF
V gene: TRBV4-3; D gene: TRBD1; clone size: NA; J gene: TRBJ2-7; CDR3 DNA: TGCGCCAGCAGCCAAGACGCCGGGACAGAAATTCCCTACGAGCAGTACTTC; CDR3 protein: CASSQDAGTEIPYEQYF
V gene: TRBV6-5; D gene: NA; clone size: NA; J gene: TRBJ1-6; CDR3 DNA: TGTGCCAGCAGTTACTTCAGAGCGTCACCCCTCCACTTT; CDR3 protein: CASSYFRASPLHF
V gene: TRBV2; D gene: NA; clone size: NA; J gene: TRBJ1-3; CDR3 DNA: TGTGCCAGCAGTGAAGGCTCGACAGGCCCTGGAAACACCATATATTTT; CDR3 protein: CASSEGSTGPGNTIYF
V gene: TRBV11-2; D gene: TRBD2; clone size: NA; J gene: TRBJ2-1; CDR3 DNA: TGTGCCAGCAGCTTAGATTCCGGGGGGGCCGCGAGCTCCTACAATGAGCAGTTCTTC; CDR3 protein: CASSLDSGGAASSYNEQFF
V gene: TRBV4-2; D gene: TRBD1; clone size: NA; J gene: TRBJ2-7; CDR3 DNA: TGTGCCAGCAGCCAAGTCGGAATCACAGGGGGCCTAGACGAGCAGTACTTC; CDR3 protein: CASSQVGITGGLDEQYF
V gene: TRBV18; D gene: NA; clone size: NA; J gene: TRBJ1-2; CDR3 DNA: TGTGCCAGCTCACCCCGGCGGGGAACGAGCTATGGCTACACCTTC; CDR3 protein: CASSPRRGTSYGYTF
V gene: TRBV6-6; D gene: NA; clone size: NA; J gene: TRBJ2-3; CDR3 DNA: TGTGCCACCCTGCAGACAGATACGCAGTATTTT; CDR3 protein: CATLQTDTQYF
V gene: TRBV9; D gene: NA; clone size: NA; J gene: TRBJ1-6; CDR3 DNA: TGTGCCAGCAGCGTAGATATGAGCTATTCACCCCTCCACTTT; CDR3 protein: CASSVDMSYSPLHF